Detailed here is one TCR beta chain. Sufficient DNA from normal breast often required 100-300 mg tissue. Each sample had two DNA replicates, 0.45 to 0.65 ug blood or around 1.4 ug tissue. TCRdb's table, derived via immunoSEQ multiplex PCR, lists solely in-frame clones and lacks some. The sample records some 7,800 clones, about 72% being singletons. This specimen belongs to a study of early stage breast cancer tumors. About the research overall: ER+/PR+/HER2- status applied to about 70% of the 16 invasive breast tumors.

The CDR3 is made up of 16 amino acids. Trimming took off 5 bases at V and 1 base at J, with 17 bases between the two ends. Germline V CDR1 and CDR2: SGHTA, FQGTGA. This clonotype was sampled from a person in their sixties with breast cancer. The sequencing sample was made of normal breast tissue next to the tumor. The chain links TRBV7-3 to TRBJ2-5, with D maybe TRBD1 (6 bases). The CDR3 DNA follows: TGTGCCAGCAGCACAGAAACGGGACAAAGCCAAGAGACCCAGTACTTC. It specifies CASSTETGQSQETQYF.